The 9 T cell receptor beta chains presented below share a single source sample, sequenced in a study of graft-versus-host responses after intestinal transplantation. These TCRs' antigens remain unknown. Method: immunoSEQ multiplex PCR; TCRdb's copy keeps in-frame clones and lacks some. The sample carries some 90,000 clones, approximately 80% recorded once. This specimen was unstimulated CD4+ T cells sorted from spleen or lymph node cells, taken before intestinal transplant. Source of these receptors: a human donor who received an intestinal transplant.

In regard to this clone: Other nucleotide sequences from this sample produce the same CDR3. V and J are TRBV7-9 and TRBJ2-1; 8 bases line up with TRBD2. Germline V gene sequence: CDR1 SEHNR, CDR2 FQNEAQ (reference sequence). The trim removed 0 bases at V and 2 bases at J, leaving 3 bases unmatched. There are 16 residues in the CDR3. CDR3 nucleotide sequence: TGTGCCAGCAGCTTAGCCCTAGCGGGCACCTACAATGAGCAGTTCTTC. This translates into CASSLALAGTYNEQFF.

The rearrangement links TRBV7-2 to TRBJ2-1; 9 positions match TRBD2. V dropped 5 bases and J dropped 3; count of bases not matched to a gene: 14. CDR1 and CDR2 (germline): SGHTA, FQGNSA. The CDR3 sequence is 18 residues long. CDR3: CASSLSKERGAYYNEQFF. The CDR3 DNA follows: TGTGCCAGCAGCCTCTCAAAGGAGCGGGGGGCCTACTACAATGAGCAGTTCTTC.

The chain combines TRBV5-1 with TRBJ2-2; D ambiguous. The V end lost 2 bases, the J end lost 4 bases, and 6 bases lay between the germline ends. The length of the CDR3 is 13 residues. Looked up from germline, CDR1 is SGHRS and CDR2 is YFSETQ. CDR3 nucleotide sequence: TGCGCCAGCAGCTTCGACTTCACCGGGGAGCTGTTTTTT. This gives the protein CASSFDFTGELFF.

The count of this clone is one. The chain has TRBV4-1 and TRBJ2-1; perhaps TRBD1 as D (6 bases). The CDR3 loop spans 16 amino acids. Looked up from germline, CDR1 is MGHRA and CDR2 is YSYEKL. V was cut by 3 bases and J by 4 bases, with 16 bases left in between. The CDR3 coding sequence is TGCGCCAGCAGCCACCTCGGACAGTCGGGGTACAATGAGCAGTTCTTC. This gives the protein CASSHLGQSGYNEQFF.

V gene TRBV6-1 combines with J gene TRBJ2-5; a weak D match, TRBD2 (6 bases). Germline V lookup: CDR1 MNHNS, CDR2 SASEGT. Trimming removed 1 base at V and 4 bases at J, with 13 bases between. This CDR3 comprises 15 residues. The CDR3 loop is CASSEVGGTRETQYF. Written as DNA, the CDR3 is TGTGCCAGCAGTGAAGTTGGAGGGACGAGAGAGACCCAGTACTTC.

V usage is TRBV7-2 and J usage is TRBJ2-7, with 11 bases identical to TRBD2. This CDR3 region has 15 residues. V gave up 4 bases and J gave up 4 bases; unmatched junction bases: 6. Germline CDR1 is SGHTA and CDR2 is FQGNSA. CDR3 in DNA: TGTGCCAGCAGCTCCGGAATAGCGGGGGGGTACGAGCAGTACTTC. The encoded protein is CASSSGIAGGYEQYF. The full variable domain, completed using reference TRBV7-2 and TRBJ2-7, is GAGVSQSPSNKVTEKGKDVELRCDPISGHTALYWYRQSLGQGLEFLIYFQGNSAPDKSGLPSDRFSAERTGGSVSTLTIQRTQQEDSAVYLCASSSGIAGGYEQYFGPGTRLTVT.

The rearrangement links TRBV15 to TRBJ2-3; D not resolved. Germline V lookup: CDR1 LNHNV, CDR2 YYDKDF (reference sequence). With 2 bases removed from V and 2 bases from J, the gap between germline ends came to 8 bases. The CDR3 runs to 14 residues. DNA of the CDR3: TGTGCCACCAGCAGAAACCAGGTCACAGATACGCAGTATTTT. Translation gives CATSRNQVTDTQYF. Full variable domain (rest looked up from reference TRBV15 and TRBJ2-3): DAMVIQNPRYQVTQFGKPVTLSCSQTLNHNVMYWYQQKSSQAPKLLFHYYDKDFNNEADTPDNFQSRRPNTSFCFLDIRSPGLGDTAMYLCATSRNQVTDTQYFGPGTRLTVL.

The rearrangement joins TRBV28 to TRBJ1-2, with 8 bases that match TRBD1. Trimming removed 8 bases from V and 8 bases from J; junction bases left unmatched: 10. The CDR3 loop spans 13 amino acids. Germline values: CDR1 MDHEN, CDR2 SYDVKM. CDR3 coding DNA: TGTGCCAGCCGGGACAGGTCGTCGGAAGGCTACACCTTC. It translates to CASRDRSSEGYTF.

The chain links TRBV11-2 to TRBJ2-5; D may be TRBD2 (5 bases). Per germline, CDR1 SGHAT and CDR2 FQNNGV. The CDR3 sequence is 11 residues long. V lost 4 bases and J lost 5, with 5 bases in between. CDR3 sequence reads: CASSWEETQYF. CDR3 bases: TGTGCCAGCAGCTGGGAGGAGACCCAGTACTTC.